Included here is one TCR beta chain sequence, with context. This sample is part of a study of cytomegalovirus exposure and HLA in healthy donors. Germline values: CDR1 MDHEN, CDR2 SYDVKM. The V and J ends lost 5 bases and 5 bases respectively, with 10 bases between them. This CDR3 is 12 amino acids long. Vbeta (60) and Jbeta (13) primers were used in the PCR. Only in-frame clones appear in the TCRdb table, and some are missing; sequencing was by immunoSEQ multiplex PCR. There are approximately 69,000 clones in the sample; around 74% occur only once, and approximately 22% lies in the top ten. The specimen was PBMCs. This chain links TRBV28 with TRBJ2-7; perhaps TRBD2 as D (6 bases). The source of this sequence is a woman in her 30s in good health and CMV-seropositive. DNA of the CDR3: TGTGCCAGCAGTACCCGGAGGGACGAGCAGTACTTC. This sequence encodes CASSTRRDEQYF.